One and the same sample provided the 20 T cell receptor beta chains below, sequenced in a study of blood T cell repertoires in COVID-19. The table came from immunoSEQ multiplex PCR; TCRdb's copy has only in-frame clones and leaves some out. The table has 300,000 to 350,000 clones, approximately 85% seen once. The sample was PBMCs or T cells enriched from blood (not recorded which). Source of these receptors: a man aged 25 to 40 who had recovered from COVID-19.

The rearrangement links TRBV12-3 or TRBV12-4 to TRBJ1-1, with no clear D. This CDR3 has 12 residues. Trimming stripped 3 bases from V and 5 bases from J, with 7 bases between. The CDR3 reads CASSFGRTEAFF. Written as DNA, the CDR3 is TGTGCCAGCAGTTTCGGGAGGACTGAAGCTTTCTTT.

This chain joins TRBV7-2 and TRBJ1-2; D ambiguous. The CDR3 spans 17 residues. In germline, CDR1 is SGHTA, CDR2 FQGNSA. V lost 5 bases and J lost 10, with 29 bases in between. The CDR3 sequence is CASSPREKVRDLGDYTF. The DNA of the CDR3 is TGTGCCAGCAGCCCTCGGGAGAAGGTCCGGGATTTGGGTGACTACACCTTC.

This clone occurred a few times. The V gene is TRBV5-1, the J gene TRBJ1-2; 11 positions match TRBD1. Germline CDR1 SGHRS, CDR2 YFSETQ. The CDR3 is made up of 16 amino acids. V shed 2 bases and J 0 bases; nucleotides not matched to a gene: 3. This CDR3 reads CASSLGTGGTNYGYTF. CDR3 sequence (DNA): TGCGCCAGCAGCTTAGGGACAGGGGGAACTAACTATGGCTACACCTTC.

This rearrangement joins TRBV7-3 to TRBJ2-3, with 8 nucleotides matching TRBD2. J was trimmed by 5 bases and V by 1 base; bases with no gene match: 8. This CDR3 is 16 amino acids long. The germline CDR1 and CDR2 sequences are SGHTA and FQGTGA. The CDR3 DNA sequence: TGTGCCAGCAGCTTAAATTCCGGGACTAGTAAAGATACGCAGTATTTT. This sequence encodes CASSLNSGTSKDTQYF.

This chain connects TRBV19 to TRBJ1-6, with TRBD1 as a possible D gene (6 bases). There are 15 residues in the CDR3. V was shortened by 7 bases and J by 7 bases, with 17 bases between the two germline ends. Germline V lookup: CDR1 LNHDA, CDR2 SQIVND (reference sequence). The CDR3 nucleotides are TGTGCCAGTAATAAGGCGGGGGCGATAAATTCACCCCTCCACTTT. It yields the protein CASNKAGAINSPLHF.

This clone showed up just a few times. The chain couples TRBV2 to TRBJ1-6; D is unresolved. This CDR3 has 15 residues. V shed 3 bases and J shed 9 bases, with 15 bases lying between them. Germline lookup yields CDR1 SNHLY and CDR2 FYNNEI. In DNA form, the CDR3 reads TGTGCCAGCAGTGATCATGGGTTAGCCTCTTCACCCCTCCACTTT. Its protein is CASSDHGLASSPLHF.

This clone was counted a single time. The J gene is TRBJ2-3, the V gene TRBV5-1; no clear D. The CDR3 runs 14 residues. V was shortened by 0 bases and J by 0 bases, with 5 bases between the two germline ends. Germline values: CDR1 SGHRS, CDR2 YFSETQ. CDR3 nucleotides: TGCGCCAGCAGCTTGGGGGCTAGCACAGATACGCAGTATTTT. Its translation: CASSLGASTDTQYF.

This clone was detected only a few times. J is TRBJ1-3 and V is TRBV18, with a tentative D call TRBD1 (5 bases). CDR3 length: 13 residues. V was shortened by 1 base and J by 4 bases, with 5 bases between the two germline ends. Germline CDR1 is KGHSH and CDR2 is LQKENI. The CDR3, as DNA: TGTGCCAGCTCACCACAGGGGGGAAACACCATATATTTT. Encoded protein: CASSPQGGNTIYF. Complete variable domain (other parts from reference TRBV18 and TRBJ1-3): NAGVMQNPRHLVRRRGQEARLRCSPMKGHSHVYWYRQLPEEGLKFMVYLQKENIIDESGMPKERFSAEFPKEGPSILRIQQVVRGDSAAYFCASSPQGGNTIYFGEGSWLTVV.

This clone was seen only a few times. The chain is built from TRBV6-4 and TRBJ2-3, with TRBD2 matching over 10 bases. This CDR3 is built from 14 residues. V gave up 5 bases and J gave up 3 bases; unmatched junction bases: 2. From germline, CDR1 is MRHNA and CDR2 SNTAGT. This CDR3 is CASSLAGETDTQYF. CDR3 DNA: TGTGCCAGCAGTCTAGCGGGGGAAACAGATACGCAGTATTTT.

This clone was detected only once. V gene TRBV5-6 combines with J gene TRBJ1-1, with TRBD1 as a possible D gene (5 bases). The germline V gene encodes CDR1 SGHDT and CDR2 YYEEEE. V was shortened by 2 bases and J by 6 bases, with 11 bases between the two germline ends. The CDR3 consists of 13 residues. DNA for the CDR3: TGTGCCAGCAGCTTTATAAGACAGTCTGAAGCTTTCTTT. Translated: CASSFIRQSEAFF.

This chain links TRBV6-5 with TRBJ1-4; D not certain. Germline-derived CDR1 and CDR2 are MNHEY and SVGAGI. This CDR3 contains 14 residues. Trimming cost V 10 bases and J 5 bases, with 17 bases left between them. The CDR3 spells CATRLRGRNEKLFF. The CDR3 DNA reads as TGTGCCACCAGGTTGAGAGGTCGGAATGAAAAACTGTTTTTT.

This sequence joins TRBV9 and TRBJ2-2; the D is unclear. CDR3 length: 15 amino acids. CDR1 SGDLS and CDR2 YYNGEE come from the germline V gene. Trimming stripped 0 bases from V and 6 bases from J, with 12 bases between. CDR3 protein: CASSVGALRAGELFF. The DNA for the CDR3 is TGTGCCAGCAGCGTAGGAGCCCTCCGGGCCGGGGAGCTGTTTTTT.

The J gene is TRBJ1-2, the V gene TRBV7-2, with TRBD1 matching over 8 bases. Losses at the gene ends were 6 bases for V and 8 bases for J; bases not matched to a gene: 11. CDR1 and CDR2 from the germline V gene are SGHTA and FQGNSA. This CDR3 contains 14 residues. CDR3 in DNA: TGTGCCAGCAGTGGTTCAAGGACAGGGTTCGGCTACACCTTC. Translated, it gives CASSGSRTGFGYTF.

This chain links TRBV27 with TRBJ1-3; no firm D call. Trimming shortened V by 3 bases and J by 4 bases, and 13 bases separated the two germline ends. Germline V gene lookup returns CDR1 MNHEY and CDR2 SMNVEV (reference sequence). The CDR3 spans 15 residues. The chain's CDR3 is CASSLTRQRGNTIYF. The CDR3 nucleotides are TGTGCCAGCAGTTTGACGAGGCAGCGGGGAAACACCATATATTTT.

The chain couples TRBV6-5 to TRBJ1-2, with TRBD1 identical over 8 bases. Germline V CDR1 and CDR2: MNHEY, SVGAGI. With V trimmed by 9 bases and J by 4 bases, 13 bases remained unmatched. This CDR3 contains 15 residues. Here the CDR3 DNA reads TGTGCCAGTGGCGGGCAGGGGGCTTCTTCCTATGGCTACACCTTC. It codes for CASGGQGASSYGYTF.

The chain links TRBV9 to TRBJ2-5, with D possibly being TRBD2 (5 bases). The germline CDR1 and CDR2 sequences are SGDLS and YYNGEE. Trimming left V 2 bases short and J 3 bases short, with 14 bases between. CDR3 length equals 15 residues. In nucleotides, the CDR3 is TGTGCCAGCAGCGTCTCGACCGGGAACAAAGAGACCCAGTACTTC. This translates into CASSVSTGNKETQYF.

The V gene is TRBV5-1, the J gene TRBJ1-1; TRBD1 matches 10 bases. Trimming at V came to 4 bases and at J to 5 bases, leaving 11 bases not matched to a gene. The CDR3 runs 16 residues. In germline, CDR1 is SGHRS, CDR2 YFSETQ. The CDR3 DNA sequence: TGCGCCAGCAGCCCAGGCGGGACAGGGGATGAAACTGAAGCTTTCTTT. It encodes CASSPGGTGDETEAFF.

The chain carries TRBV29-1 and TRBJ1-2; 10 bases line up with TRBD1. This CDR3 contains 14 residues. Unmatched junction bases numbered 8, after V lost 6 bases and J lost 4 bases. Germline V gives CDR1 SQVTM, CDR2 ANQGSEA. The CDR3 coding sequence is TGCAGCGTCGATGGGACAGGGGATTCCTATGGCTACACCTTC. This codes for CSVDGTGDSYGYTF.

The genes are TRBV21-1 and TRBJ1-3. TRBV21-1 is termed a pseudogene. The CDR3 length is 15 residues. CDR3 in amino acids: CASRGRGVGGNTIYF. CDR3 nucleotide sequence: TGTGCCAGCAGGGGGAGGGGAGTGGGTGGAAACACCATATATTTT.

The CDR3 spells CASSFDSLNEKLFF. The CDR3, as DNA: TGTGCCAGCAGCTTCGACAGCCTTAATGAAAAACTGTTTTTT. This rearrangement joins TRBV7-8 to TRBJ1-4; D may be TRBD1 (5 bases). CDR1 and CDR2 (germline): SGHVS, FQNEAQ. V was shortened by 3 bases and J by 4 bases, with 9 bases between the two germline ends. The length of the CDR3 is 14 residues. The full variable domain, with the rest looked up from reference TRBV7-8 and TRBJ1-4, is GAGVSQSPRYKVAKRGQDVALRCDPISGHVSLFWYQQALGQGPEFLTYFQNEAQLDKSGLPSDRFFAERPEGSVSTLKIQRTQQEDSAVYLCASSFDSLNEKLFFGSGTQLSVL.